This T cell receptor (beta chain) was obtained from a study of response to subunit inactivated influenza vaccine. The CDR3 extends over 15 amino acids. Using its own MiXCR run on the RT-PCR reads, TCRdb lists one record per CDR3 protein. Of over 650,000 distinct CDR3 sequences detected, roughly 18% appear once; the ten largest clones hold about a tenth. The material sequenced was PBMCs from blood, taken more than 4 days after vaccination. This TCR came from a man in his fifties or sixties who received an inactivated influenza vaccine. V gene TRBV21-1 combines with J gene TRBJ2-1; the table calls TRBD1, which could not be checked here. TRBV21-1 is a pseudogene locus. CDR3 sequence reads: CASKARDRDPNEQFF. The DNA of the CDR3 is TGTGCCAGCAAGGCCCGGGACAGGGATCCGAATGAGCAGTTCTTC.